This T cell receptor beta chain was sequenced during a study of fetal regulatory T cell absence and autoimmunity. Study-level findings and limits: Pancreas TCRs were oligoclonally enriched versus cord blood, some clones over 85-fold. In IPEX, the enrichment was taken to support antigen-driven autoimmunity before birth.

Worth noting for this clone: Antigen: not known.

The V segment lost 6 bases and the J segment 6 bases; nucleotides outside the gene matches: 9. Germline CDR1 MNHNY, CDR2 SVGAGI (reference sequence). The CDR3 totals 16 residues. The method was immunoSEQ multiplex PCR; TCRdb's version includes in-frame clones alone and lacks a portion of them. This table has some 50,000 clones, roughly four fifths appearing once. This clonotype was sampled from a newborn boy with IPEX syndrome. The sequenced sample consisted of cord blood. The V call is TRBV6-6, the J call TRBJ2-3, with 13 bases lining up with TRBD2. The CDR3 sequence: CASRTRLAGGVDTQYF. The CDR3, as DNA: TGTGCCAGCAGGACGAGACTAGCGGGAGGAGTGGATACGCAGTATTTT.